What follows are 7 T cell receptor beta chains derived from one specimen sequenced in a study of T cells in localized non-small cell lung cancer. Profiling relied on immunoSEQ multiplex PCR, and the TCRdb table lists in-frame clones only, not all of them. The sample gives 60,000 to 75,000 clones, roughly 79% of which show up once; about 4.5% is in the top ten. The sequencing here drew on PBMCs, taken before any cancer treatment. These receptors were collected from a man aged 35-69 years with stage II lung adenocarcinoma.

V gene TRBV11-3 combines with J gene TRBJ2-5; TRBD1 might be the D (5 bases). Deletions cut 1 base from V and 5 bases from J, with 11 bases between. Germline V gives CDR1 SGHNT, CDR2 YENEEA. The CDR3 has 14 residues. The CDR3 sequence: CASSLVRGAETQYF. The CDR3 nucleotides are TGTGCCAGCAGCTTAGTGCGTGGGGCGGAGACCCAGTACTTC.

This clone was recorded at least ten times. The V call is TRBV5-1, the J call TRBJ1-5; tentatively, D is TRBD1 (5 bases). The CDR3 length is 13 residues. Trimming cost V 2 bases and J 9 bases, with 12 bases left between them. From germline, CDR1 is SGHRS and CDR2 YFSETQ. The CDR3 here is CASSFGGDGPQHF. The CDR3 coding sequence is TGCGCCAGCAGCTTTGGGGGGGACGGGCCCCAGCATTTT.

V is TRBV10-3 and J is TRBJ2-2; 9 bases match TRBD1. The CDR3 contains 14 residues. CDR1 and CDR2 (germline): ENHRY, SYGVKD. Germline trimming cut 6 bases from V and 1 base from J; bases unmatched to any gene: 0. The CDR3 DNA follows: TGTGCCATCAGGGGACAGGGGAACACCGGGGAGCTGTTTTTT. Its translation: CAIRGQGNTGELFF.

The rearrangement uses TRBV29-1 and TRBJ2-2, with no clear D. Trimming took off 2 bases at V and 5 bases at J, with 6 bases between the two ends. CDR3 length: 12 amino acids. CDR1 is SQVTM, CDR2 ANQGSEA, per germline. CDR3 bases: TGCAGCGTTGAATTCGGAACCGGGGAGCTGTTTTTT. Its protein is CSVEFGTGELFF.

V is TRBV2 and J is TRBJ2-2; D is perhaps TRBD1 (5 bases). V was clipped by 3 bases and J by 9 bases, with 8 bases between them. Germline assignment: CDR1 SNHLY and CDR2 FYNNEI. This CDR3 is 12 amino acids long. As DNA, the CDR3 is TGTGCCAGCAGTGACCCAGGGCGGGAGCTGTTTTTT. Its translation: CASSDPGRELFF.

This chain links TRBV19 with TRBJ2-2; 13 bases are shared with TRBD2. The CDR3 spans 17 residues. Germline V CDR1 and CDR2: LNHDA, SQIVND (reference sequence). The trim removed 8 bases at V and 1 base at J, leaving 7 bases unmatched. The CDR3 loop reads CASWTSGRLQNTGELFF. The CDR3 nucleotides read TGTGCCAGTTGGACTAGCGGGAGATTACAGAACACCGGGGAGCTGTTTTTT.

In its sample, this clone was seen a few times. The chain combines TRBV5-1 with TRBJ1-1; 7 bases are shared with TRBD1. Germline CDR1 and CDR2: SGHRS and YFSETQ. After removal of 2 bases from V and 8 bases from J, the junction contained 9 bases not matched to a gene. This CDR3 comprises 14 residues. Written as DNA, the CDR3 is TGCGCCAGCAGCTTCCAATTGGGGGACAGAGAAGCTTTCTTT. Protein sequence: CASSFQLGDREAFF.